This TCR beta chain emerged from a study of liver allograft versus peripheral blood T cells. Study-level background: Comparisons were made between T cell receptor repertoires found in transplanted livers and those circulating in recipients' peripheral blood.

Germline CDR1 reads MNHEY; CDR2 reads SVGEGT. With 2 bases removed from V and 8 bases from J, the gap between germline ends came to 16 bases. The CDR3 length is 15 residues. TCRdb reanalysed the reads using MiXCR and keeps one entry per CDR3 protein. The sample records 2,000 to 3,000 distinct CDR3 sequences, 15% to 20% being singletons. By sample share, this clonotype is medium-sized. What it binds is not known. Study outcomes and limitations: It was reported that the T cell receptor repertoires found inside liver allografts differed from those that were detected in peripheral blood.

This chain links TRBV6-2 or TRBV6-3 with TRBJ2-1, with a possible D match to TRBD2 (7 bases). This receptor was obtained from a human patient who had a liver transplant. Some T cells may be supplied by the graft donor. The CDR3 sequence is CASSYGGGLWDEQFF. CDR3 DNA sequence: TGTGCCAGCAGTTACGGCGGGGGCCTCTGGGATGAGCAGTTCTTC.